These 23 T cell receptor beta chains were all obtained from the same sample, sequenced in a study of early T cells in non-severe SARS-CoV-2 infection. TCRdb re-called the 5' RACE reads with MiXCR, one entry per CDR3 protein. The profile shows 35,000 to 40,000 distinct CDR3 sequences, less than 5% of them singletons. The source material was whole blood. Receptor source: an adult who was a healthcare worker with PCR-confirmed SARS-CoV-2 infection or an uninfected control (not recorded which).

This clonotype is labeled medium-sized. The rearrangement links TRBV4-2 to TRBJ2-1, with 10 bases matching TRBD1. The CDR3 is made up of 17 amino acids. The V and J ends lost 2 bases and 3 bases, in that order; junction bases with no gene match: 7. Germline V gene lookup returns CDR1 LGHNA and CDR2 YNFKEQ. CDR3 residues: CASSQFPGQGVYNEQFF. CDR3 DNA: TGTGCCAGCAGCCAATTTCCCGGACAGGGGGTCTACAATGAGCAGTTCTTC.

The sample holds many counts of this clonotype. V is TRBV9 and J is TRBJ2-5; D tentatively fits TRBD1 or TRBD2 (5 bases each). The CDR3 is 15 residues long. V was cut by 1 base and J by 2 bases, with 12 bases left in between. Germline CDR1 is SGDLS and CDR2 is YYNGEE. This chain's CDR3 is CASSVMGERQETQYF. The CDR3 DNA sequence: TGTGCCAGCAGCGTAATGGGGGAGCGACAAGAGACCCAGTACTTC.

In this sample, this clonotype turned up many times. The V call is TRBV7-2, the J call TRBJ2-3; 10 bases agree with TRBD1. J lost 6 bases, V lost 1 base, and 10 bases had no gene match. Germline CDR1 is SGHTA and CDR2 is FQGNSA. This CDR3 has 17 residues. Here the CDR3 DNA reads TGTGCCAGCAGCTTAGTTATTGGGACAGGGGTACGTGATACGCAGTATTTT. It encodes CASSLVIGTGVRDTQYF.

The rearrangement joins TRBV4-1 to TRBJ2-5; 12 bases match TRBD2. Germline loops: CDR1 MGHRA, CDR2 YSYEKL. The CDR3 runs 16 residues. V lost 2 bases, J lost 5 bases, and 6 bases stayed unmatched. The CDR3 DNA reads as TGCGCCAGCAGCCAATCCTCTAGCGGGAGGGCGGAGACCCAGTACTTC. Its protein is CASSQSSSGRAETQYF.

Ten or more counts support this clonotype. Written as DNA, the CDR3 is TGTGCCAGCAGTTTAGGTCCACTCCAAGAGACCCAGTACTTC. It encodes CASSLGPLQETQYF. The chain combines TRBV12-3 or TRBV12-4 with TRBJ2-5; unclear D gene. The CDR3 covers 14 residues. The V end was cut by 1 base, the J end by 1 base, with 7 bases between.

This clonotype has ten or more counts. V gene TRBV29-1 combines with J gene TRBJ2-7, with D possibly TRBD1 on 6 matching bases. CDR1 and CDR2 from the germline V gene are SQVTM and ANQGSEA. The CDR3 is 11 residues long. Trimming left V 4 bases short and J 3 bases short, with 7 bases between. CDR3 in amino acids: CSVARGYEQYV. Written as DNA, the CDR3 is TGCAGCGTTGCCAGGGGCTACGAGCAGTACGTC.

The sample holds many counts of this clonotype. CDR3 sequence reads: CASSLGPGRDKTQYF. CDR3 in DNA: TGTGCCAGCAGCTTAGGACCGGGACGGGACAAGACCCAGTACTTC. The chain employs TRBV7-9 and TRBJ2-5; possible D gene TRBD1, 6 bases. Germline CDR1 and CDR2: SEHNR and FQNEAQ (reference sequence). V shed 1 base and J shed 6 bases, with 15 bases lying between them. The CDR3 is 15 residues long. Full variable domain (rest looked up from reference TRBV7-9 and TRBJ2-5): DTGVSQNPRHKITKRGQNVTFRCDPISEHNRLYWYRQTLGQGPEFLTYFQNEAQLEKSRLLSDRFSAERPKGSFSTLEIQRTEQGDSAMYLCASSLGPGRDKTQYFGPGTRLLVL.

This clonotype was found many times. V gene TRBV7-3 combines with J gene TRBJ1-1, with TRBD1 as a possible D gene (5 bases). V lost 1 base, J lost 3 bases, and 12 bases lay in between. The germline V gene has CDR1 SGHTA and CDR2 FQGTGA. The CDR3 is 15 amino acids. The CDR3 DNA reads TGTGCCAGCAGCTTAAGGGACGGGCGGGACACTGAAGCTTTCTTT. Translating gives CASSLRDGRDTEAFF.

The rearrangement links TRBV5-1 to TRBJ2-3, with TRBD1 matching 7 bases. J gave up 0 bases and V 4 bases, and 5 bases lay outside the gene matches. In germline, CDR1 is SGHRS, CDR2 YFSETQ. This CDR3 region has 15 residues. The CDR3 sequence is CASSTGQASTDTQYF. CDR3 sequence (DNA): TGCGCCAGCAGCACCGGACAGGCTAGCACAGATACGCAGTATTTT.

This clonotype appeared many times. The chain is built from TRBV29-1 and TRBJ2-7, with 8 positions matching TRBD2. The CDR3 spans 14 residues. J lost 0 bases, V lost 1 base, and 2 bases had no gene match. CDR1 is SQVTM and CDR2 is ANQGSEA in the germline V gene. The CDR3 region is CSVEGGGSSYEQYF. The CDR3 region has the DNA TGCAGCGTTGAAGGCGGGGGGAGCTCCTACGAGCAGTACTTC.

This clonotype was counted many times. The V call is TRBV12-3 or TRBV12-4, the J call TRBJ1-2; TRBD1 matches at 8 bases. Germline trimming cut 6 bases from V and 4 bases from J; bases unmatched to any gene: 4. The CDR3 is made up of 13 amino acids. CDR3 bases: TGTGCCAGCAGCCGGGACAGGATCTATGGCTACACCTTC. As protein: CASSRDRIYGYTF.

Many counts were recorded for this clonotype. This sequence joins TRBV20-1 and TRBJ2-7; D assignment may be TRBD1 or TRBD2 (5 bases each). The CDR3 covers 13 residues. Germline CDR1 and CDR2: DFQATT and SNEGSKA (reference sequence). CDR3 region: CSILRDVSYEQYF. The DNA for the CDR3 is TGCTCCATTCTCCGGGACGTATCCTACGAGCAGTACTTC.

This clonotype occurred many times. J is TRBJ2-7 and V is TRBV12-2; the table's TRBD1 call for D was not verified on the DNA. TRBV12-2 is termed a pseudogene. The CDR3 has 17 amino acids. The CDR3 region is CASRLGGGTAPHHEQYV. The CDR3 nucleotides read TGTGCAAGTCGCTTAGGTGGGGGAACCGCGCCGCACCACGAGCAGTACGTC.

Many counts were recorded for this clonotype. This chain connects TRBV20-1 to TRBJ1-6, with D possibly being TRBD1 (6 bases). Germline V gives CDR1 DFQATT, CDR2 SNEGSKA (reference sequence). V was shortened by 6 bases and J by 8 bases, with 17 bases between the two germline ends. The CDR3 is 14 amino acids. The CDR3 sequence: CSASDGQHYSPLHF. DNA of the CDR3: TGCAGTGCATCCGACGGACAGCACTATTCACCCCTCCACTTT.

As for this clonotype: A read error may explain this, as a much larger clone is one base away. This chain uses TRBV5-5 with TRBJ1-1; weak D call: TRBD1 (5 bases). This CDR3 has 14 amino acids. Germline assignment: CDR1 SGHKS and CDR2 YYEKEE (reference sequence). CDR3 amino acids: CASSPNRLYSEALF. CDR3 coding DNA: TGTGCCAGCAGCCCCAACAGGCTGTACAGTGAAGCTTTATTT.

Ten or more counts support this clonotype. The CDR3 loop reads CASSYSLSGGSNEQFF. The CDR3 region has the DNA TGTGCCAGCAGTTACTCGTTGAGCGGGGGGAGCAATGAGCAGTTCTTC. The chain links TRBV6-5 to TRBJ2-1; 9 bases are a match to TRBD2. This CDR3 region has 16 residues. J was trimmed by 6 bases and V by 0 bases; bases with no gene match: 6. In germline, CDR1 is MNHEY, CDR2 SVGAGI.

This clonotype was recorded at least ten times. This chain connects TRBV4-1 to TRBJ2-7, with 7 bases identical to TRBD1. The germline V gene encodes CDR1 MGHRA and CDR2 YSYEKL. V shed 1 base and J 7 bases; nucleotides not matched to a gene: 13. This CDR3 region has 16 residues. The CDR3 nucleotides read TGCGCCAGCAGCCAAGTAATCGGACAGGCCCCTCGGGAGCAGTACTTC. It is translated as CASSQVIGQAPREQYF.

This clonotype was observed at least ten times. This chain's CDR3 is CAISAHTIGNEKLFF. The CDR3 coding sequence is TGTGCCATCAGTGCCCATACTATCGGGAATGAAAAACTGTTTTTT. The chain combines TRBV10-3 with TRBJ1-4; D is ambiguous. Trimming shortened V by 4 bases and J by 5 bases, and 14 bases separated the two germline ends. The CDR3 covers 15 residues. Looked up from germline, CDR1 is ENHRY and CDR2 is SYGVKD.

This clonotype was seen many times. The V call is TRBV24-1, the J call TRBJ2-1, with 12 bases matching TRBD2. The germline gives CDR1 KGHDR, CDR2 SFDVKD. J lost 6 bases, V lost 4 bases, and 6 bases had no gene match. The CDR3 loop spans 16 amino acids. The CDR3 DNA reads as TGTGCCACCAGTGACGAACTAGCGGGAGGAGGCAATGAGCAGTTCTTC. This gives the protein CATSDELAGGGNEQFF.

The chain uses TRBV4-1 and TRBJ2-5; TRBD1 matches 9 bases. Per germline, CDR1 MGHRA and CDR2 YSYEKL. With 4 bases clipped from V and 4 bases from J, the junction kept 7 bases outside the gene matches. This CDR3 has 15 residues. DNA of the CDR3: TGCGCCAGCAGCCCGGGACAGGGTGTTGTAGAGACCCAGTACTTC. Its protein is CASSPGQGVVETQYF.

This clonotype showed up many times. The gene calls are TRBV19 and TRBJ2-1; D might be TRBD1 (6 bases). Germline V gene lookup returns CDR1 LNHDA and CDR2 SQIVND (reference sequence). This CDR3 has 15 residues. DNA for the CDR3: TGTGCTACGACGCCTACGGGACACTCCTACAATGAGCAGTTCTTC. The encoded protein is CATTPTGHSYNEQFF.

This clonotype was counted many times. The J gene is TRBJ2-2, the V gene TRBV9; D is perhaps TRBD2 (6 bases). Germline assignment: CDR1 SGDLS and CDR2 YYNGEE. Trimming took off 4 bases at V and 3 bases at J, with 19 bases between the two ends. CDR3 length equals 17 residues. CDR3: CASSLRAGLDYTGELFF. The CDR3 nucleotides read TGTGCCAGCAGCCTCCGAGCGGGCCTCGATTACACCGGGGAGCTGTTTTTT.

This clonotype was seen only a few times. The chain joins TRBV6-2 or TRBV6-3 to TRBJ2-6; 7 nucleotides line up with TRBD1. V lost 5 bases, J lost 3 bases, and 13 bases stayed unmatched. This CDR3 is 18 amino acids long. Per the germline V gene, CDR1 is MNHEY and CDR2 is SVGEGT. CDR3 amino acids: CASSRSEGAAFGANVLTF. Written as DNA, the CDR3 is TGTGCCAGCAGTCGGAGTGAGGGGGCAGCTTTTGGGGCCAACGTCCTGACTTTC.